These T cell receptor beta chains were read from a single sample in a study of control samples from healthy donors and cancer patients. Profiling relied on immunoSEQ multiplex PCR, and the TCRdb table lists in-frame clones only, not all of them. The data show 110,000 or so clones, with roughly 90% seen just once and 30% to 40% held by the top ten. The specimen sequenced was blood. These receptors originate from a man over 45 in good health. Both conserved end residues are part of each CDR3. A D gene is named only where the DNA matches it firmly. Part of the rows lack a size; the others show once, few, many or a class for expanded clones.

>TRBD1|TRBV4-1|TRBJ1-1|-
CASSQSQGRSEAFF
TGCGCCAGCAGCCAATCACAGGGGCGTAGTGAAGCTTTCTTT
>-|TRBV7-9|TRBJ2-3|-
CASSPSSDTQYF
TGTGCCAGCAGCCCTTCCTCAGATACGCAGTATTTT
>TRBD1|TRBV9|TRBJ1-1|-
CASSVAGQGEWTEAFF
TGTGCCAGCAGCGTAGCGGGACAGGGGGAATGGACTGAAGCTTTCTTT
>-|TRBV15|TRBJ2-3|-
CATSPRAGPTDTQYF
TGTGCCACCAGCCCGCGGGCGGGACCCACAGATACGCAGTATTTT
>-|TRBV6-2/TRBV6-3|TRBJ2-3|-
CASSYWAGRTDTQYF
TGTGCCAGCAGTTACTGGGCGGGGCGCACAGATACGCAGTATTTT
>-|TRBV18|TRBJ2-7|-
CASSPQRNNYEQYF
TGTGCCAGCTCACCCCAACGGAATAACTACGAGCAGTACTTC
>-|TRBV6-5|TRBJ1-1|many
CASSYRRSEAFF
TGTGCCAGCAGTTACCGCCGGAGTGAAGCTTTCTTT
>-|TRBV18|TRBJ2-1|-
CASSPPNRAITYNEQFF
TGTGCCAGCTCACCACCGAATCGGGCAATCACCTACAATGAGCAGTTCTTC
>TRBD1|TRBV9|TRBJ1-5|-
CASSVDSRGNQPQHF
TGTGCCAGCAGCGTAGACTCCAGGGGGAATCAGCCCCAGCATTTT
>-|TRBV7-9|TRBJ1-1|-
CASSSLGAVPEAFF
TGTGCCAGCAGCTCCCTGGGAGCGGTCCCTGAAGCTTTCTTT
>TRBD1|TRBV14|TRBJ2-2|-
CASSQNRGTGELFF
TGTGCCAGCAGCCAAAACAGGGGAACCGGGGAGCTGTTTTTT
>TRBD2|TRBV4-1|TRBJ2-3|once
CASSQDGGEGTDTQYF
TGCGCCAGCAGCCAAGATGGGGGGGAGGGCACAGATACGCAGTATTTT
>TRBD1|TRBV7-2|TRBJ2-7|-
CASSSGQLYEQYF
TGTGCCAGCAGCTCGGGACAGCTCTACGAGCAGTACTTC
>TRBD1|TRBV5-4|TRBJ1-2|-
CASSLGGQGDYGYTF
TGTGCCAGCAGCTTGGGCGGACAGGGGGACTATGGCTACACCTTC
>TRBD1|TRBV29-1|TRBJ1-1|-
CSGKQGVGTEAFF
TGCAGCGGTAAACAGGGGGTGGGGACTGAAGCTTTCTTT
>-|TRBV7-8|TRBJ2-2|many
CASSLGVAGLTGELFF
TGTGCCAGCAGCTTAGGAGTAGCCGGGTTAACCGGGGAGCTGTTTTTT
>-|TRBV2|TRBJ2-7|many
CASAPGRGVHEQYF
TGTGCCAGCGCCCCCGGCAGGGGAGTCCACGAGCAGTACTTC
>-|TRBV6-2/TRBV6-3|TRBJ2-2|-
CASSFGSNTGELFF
TGTGCCAGCAGTTTCGGGTCTAACACCGGGGAGCTGTTTTTT
>TRBD1|TRBV27|TRBJ1-1|-
CASSFRPGQGANTEAFF
TGTGCCAGCAGTTTCCGACCGGGACAGGGGGCGAACACTGAAGCTTTCTTT
>-|TRBV19|TRBJ1-1|-
CASSWPQNTEAFF
TGTGCCAGTAGTTGGCCACAGAACACTGAAGCTTTCTTT
>TRBD1|TRBV4-1|TRBJ1-2|-
CASSQEDQGDRGGYTF
TGCGCCAGCAGCCAAGAAGACCAGGGGGATAGAGGTGGCTACACCTTC
>TRBD1|TRBV5-1|TRBJ1-4|few
CASSGGTGTNEKLFF
TGCGCCAGCAGCGGGGGGACAGGGACTAATGAAAAACTGTTTTTT
>-|TRBV10-2|TRBJ2-7|-
CASSESQTGNEQYF
TGCGCCAGCAGTGAATCCCAAACAGGGAACGAGCAGTACTTC
>-|TRBV29-1|TRBJ2-1|-
CSVPPGPAGLYNEQFF
TGCAGCGTCCCCCCGGGACCAGCGGGCCTTTACAATGAGCAGTTCTTC
>TRBD1|TRBV24-1|TRBJ1-1|-
CATRGQANTEAFF
TGTGCCACGAGGGGACAGGCCAACACTGAAGCTTTCTTT
>-|TRBV18|TRBJ2-5|-
CASSPRSGAQETQYF
TGTGCCAGCTCACCAAGATCGGGGGCCCAAGAGACCCAGTACTTC
>-|TRBV10-2|TRBJ1-6|-
CASSENSPGIRAGRNSPLHF
TGCGCCAGCAGTGAGAATTCCCCCGGTATAAGGGCAGGGCGTAATTCACCCCTCCACTTT
>-|TRBV18|TRBJ1-2|once
CASSRALTEANYGYTF
TGTGCCAGCTCACGAGCTCTAACGGAGGCTAACTATGGCTACACCTTC